The 20 T cell receptor beta chains listed next were all sequenced from one sample in a study of blood T cell repertoires in COVID-19 (dated by TCRdb to 2019 to 2021). Library preparation employed the immunoSEQ multiplex PCR assay. TCRdb mirrors the immuneACCESS table, restricted to in-frame sequences. Some clones are absent from its copies; in checked studies, under half trace to an unresolved V gene, and the reason for the others is unknown. Across this sample there are roughly 230,000 clones, with about four fifths seen only once. Of the sample, less than 4% is held by the ten largest clones. The sample was peripheral blood. These receptors were collected from a woman over 75 with acute or convalescent COVID-19.

This rearrangement joins TRBV7-8 to TRBJ1-1; maybe TRBD1 (5 bases). Trimming pared 2 bases from V and 6 bases from J, leaving 13 bases between. Germline V CDR1 and CDR2: SGHVS, FQNEAQ. CDR3 size: 14 residues. The CDR3: CASSLSQGRAEAFF. The CDR3 DNA is TGTGCCAGCAGCTTAAGCCAGGGTAGGGCTGAAGCTTTCTTT.

The chain links TRBV10-3 to TRBJ1-1, with 7 bases identical to TRBD1. The CDR3 covers 15 residues. The ends lost 6 bases at V and 4 bases at J; junction bases unmatched: 11. Germline lookup yields CDR1 ENHRY and CDR2 SYGVKD. The DNA of the CDR3 is TGTGCCATCAGCCTTCACCGGGACAGCCCCACTGAAGCTTTCTTT. It yields the protein CAISLHRDSPTEAFF.

This chain links TRBV7-9 with TRBJ1-4, with 10 bases matching TRBD1. Trimming removed 5 bases from V and 7 bases from J; junction bases left unmatched: 10. There are 16 residues in the CDR3. Germline V CDR1 and CDR2: SEHNR, FQNEAQ (reference sequence). CDR3 sequence (DNA): TGTGCCAGCAGCCCATGGGACAGGGGACAGGGTGAAAAACTGTTTTTT. Its protein is CASSPWDRGQGEKLFF.

This clone showed up just a few times. The chain uses TRBV27 and TRBJ1-2; possibly TRBD1 for D (6 bases). V was trimmed by 6 bases and J by 0 bases, leaving 14 bases between them. Looked up from germline, CDR1 is MNHEY and CDR2 is SMNVEV (reference sequence). CDR3 size: 15 residues. The CDR3 bases are TGTGCCAGCAGAGCCCAAGGACAGACTAACTATGGCTACACCTTC. Its translation: CASRAQGQTNYGYTF.

This chain connects TRBV6-6 to TRBJ2-5, with D possibly TRBD2 on 5 matching bases. CDR1 is MNHNY and CDR2 is SVGAGI in the germline V gene (reference sequence). V lost 2 bases to trimming and J lost 0 bases, with 7 bases between them. The CDR3 covers 14 residues. The CDR3 region is CASSYGADQETQYF. The CDR3 nucleotides are TGTGCCAGCAGTTACGGAGCGGACCAAGAGACCCAGTACTTC.

The chain links TRBV3-1 (or the pseudogene TRBV3-2) to TRBJ1-1; D possibly corresponds to TRBD1 (5 bases). Germline lookup yields CDR1 LGHDT and CDR2 YNNKEL (reference sequence). The CDR3 covers 15 residues. Trimming removed 6 bases from V and 2 bases from J, with 16 bases in between. CDR3 loop: CASRRGGLGNTEAFF. The CDR3 nucleotides are TGTGCCAGCAGGCGGGGGGGTTTGGGTAACACTGAAGCTTTCTTT.

This chain joins TRBV18 and TRBJ2-4; 9 bases align to TRBD2. The V and J ends lost 1 base and 5 bases, in that order; junction bases with no gene match: 3. The CDR3 sequence is 15 residues long. The germline V gene encodes CDR1 KGHSH and CDR2 LQKENI. CDR3 sequence: CASSPLAGDENIQYF. In DNA form, the CDR3 reads TGTGCCAGCTCACCACTAGCGGGGGATGAAAACATTCAGTACTTC.

The chain links TRBV19 to TRBJ1-5; no reliable D call. In germline, CDR1 is LNHDA, CDR2 SQIVND (reference sequence). The CDR3 totals 15 residues. The ends were cut back, 0 bases at V and 5 bases at J, with 11 bases in the middle. The CDR3 DNA reads as TGTGCCAGTAGTATAGACAGCGTGAGGGATCAGCCCCAGCATTTT. The encoded protein is CASSIDSVRDQPQHF.

The rearrangement uses TRBV6-5 and TRBJ1-2, with D tentatively TRBD1 (6 bases). Germline CDR1 reads MNHEY; CDR2 reads SVGAGI. The CDR3 is 15 amino acids. Trimming cost V 4 bases and J 4 bases, with 16 bases left between them. The CDR3 nucleotides read TGTGCCAGCAGTTTAGTTGGGGTCAGGGGCTATGGCTACACCTTC. It specifies CASSLVGVRGYGYTF.

J is TRBJ2-5 and V is TRBV2, with 13 bases fitting TRBD2. J was trimmed by 2 bases and V by 10 bases; bases with no gene match: 7. CDR3 length: 15 amino acids. From germline, CDR1 is SNHLY and CDR2 FYNNEI. Here the CDR3 DNA reads TGTGCCACGGGACTAGCGGGACGAGTGCAAGAGACCCAGTACTTC. It translates to CATGLAGRVQETQYF.

The chain is built from TRBV7-3 and TRBJ1-2; 8 nucleotides match TRBD1. The germline CDR1 and CDR2 sequences are SGHTA and FQGTGA. The CDR3 contains 13 residues. Losses at the gene ends were 4 bases for V and 7 bases for J; bases not matched to a gene: 5. This chain's CDR3 is CASSSGQGGGYTF. In DNA form, the CDR3 reads TGTGCCAGCAGCTCCGGACAGGGCGGTGGCTACACCTTC.

This clone was counted between two and nine times. The chain employs TRBV28 and TRBJ1-1; D is ambiguous. Germline loops: CDR1 MDHEN, CDR2 SYDVKM. The CDR3 covers 12 residues. The V and J ends lost 3 bases and 11 bases respectively, with 13 bases between them. In DNA, the CDR3 is TGTGCCAGCAGTTTGTGGAGGGCCGGGGCTTTCTTT. The encoded protein is CASSLWRAGAFF. The full variable domain, its missing parts supplied by reference TRBV28 and TRBJ1-1, is DVKVTQSSRYLVKRTGEKVFLECVQDMDHENMFWYRQDPGLGLRLIYFSYDVKMKEKGDIPEGYSVSREKKERFSLILESASTNQTSMYLCASSLWRAGAFFGQGTRLTVV.

The chain has TRBV19 and TRBJ1-2; 9 bases agree with TRBD1. V lost 1 base to trimming and J lost 0 bases; unmatched junction nucleotides: 6. Germline CDR1 and CDR2: LNHDA and SQIVND (reference sequence). This CDR3 is 17 amino acids long. CDR3 sequence: CASSIGPGTGPNYGYTF. CDR3 sequence (DNA): TGTGCCAGTAGTATAGGGCCCGGGACAGGGCCTAACTATGGCTACACCTTC.

The V gene is TRBV6-1, the J gene TRBJ1-4, with 7 bases that match TRBD1. CDR3 length: 14 amino acids. V was pared by 5 bases and J by 8 bases, with 8 bases of the junction left unmatched. In germline, CDR1 is MNHNS, CDR2 SASEGT. DNA for the CDR3: TGTGCCAGCAGTTTAGGACAGGTGGGGGAAAAACTGTTTTTT. Amino acid sequence: CASSLGQVGEKLFF.

The V gene is TRBV5-1, the J gene TRBJ1-2, with a tentative D call TRBD1 (6 bases). From germline, CDR1 is SGHRS and CDR2 YFSETQ. The CDR3 loop spans 13 amino acids. The ends were cut back, 4 bases at V and 4 bases at J, with 11 bases in the middle. In DNA form, the CDR3 reads TGCGCCAGCAGCGGGGACACGAGCTATGGCTACACCTTC. This codes for CASSGDTSYGYTF.

This chain uses TRBV7-9 with TRBJ2-3; 7 nucleotides agree with TRBD1. The CDR3 covers 17 residues. Germline-derived CDR1 and CDR2 are SEHNR and FQNEAQ (reference sequence). The V segment lost 2 bases and the J segment 2 bases; nucleotides outside the gene matches: 10. CDR3 protein: CASSLWGTGEFTDTQYF. CDR3 nucleotides: TGTGCCAGCAGCTTATGGGGAACAGGGGAATTCACAGATACGCAGTATTTT. Based on the CDR3 plus reference TRBV7-9 and TRBJ2-3, the full variable domain is DTGVSQNPRHKITKRGQNVTFRCDPISEHNRLYWYRQTLGQGPEFLTYFQNEAQLEKSRLLSDRFSAERPKGSFSTLEIQRTEQGDSAMYLCASSLWGTGEFTDTQYFGPGTRLTVL.

The chain has TRBV7-9 and TRBJ1-4; D is perhaps TRBD1 (5 bases). Germline values: CDR1 SEHNR, CDR2 FQNEAQ (reference sequence). With 5 bases removed from V and 2 bases from J, the gap between germline ends came to 15 bases. The CDR3 extends over 16 amino acids. CDR3 region: CASSPGRGATNEKLFF. CDR3 nucleotides: TGTGCCAGCAGCCCGGGGCGGGGCGCGACTAATGAAAAACTGTTTTTT.

J is TRBJ1-1 and V is TRBV3-1 (or the pseudogene TRBV3-2); D perhaps matches TRBD1 (5 bases). Trimming pared 2 bases from V and 5 bases from J, leaving 9 bases between. CDR3 length: 13 amino acids. The germline V gene encodes CDR1 LGHDT and CDR2 YNNKEL (reference sequence). The CDR3 is CASSQTKGTEAFF. The CDR3, as DNA: TGTGCCAGCAGCCAAACAAAGGGGACTGAAGCTTTCTTT.

The V gene is TRBV4-1, the J gene TRBJ2-4; TRBD2 is a possible D gene (6 bases). Trimming took 4 bases from V and 0 from J, leaving 16 bases between them. The CDR3 has 17 amino acids. Germline assignment: CDR1 MGHRA and CDR2 YSYEKL. The CDR3 sequence is CASSLSNGGKAKNIQYF. The CDR3 DNA sequence: TGCGCCAGCAGCCTAAGTAACGGGGGAAAAGCCAAAAACATTCAGTACTTC.

The chain couples TRBV9 to TRBJ2-2; no clear D gene. The V gene lost 3 bases and the J gene lost 3 bases, with 9 bases spanning the gap. This CDR3 spans 14 amino acids. CDR1 and CDR2 (germline): SGDLS, YYNGEE. The CDR3 region has the DNA TGTGCCAGCAGCGACGTCCGGGACACCGGGGAGCTGTTTTTT. Its translation is CASSDVRDTGELFF. The entire variable domain, with the rest obtained from reference TRBV9 and TRBJ2-2, is as follows: DSGVTQTPKHLITATGQRVTLRCSPRSGDLSVYWYQQSLDQGLQFLIQYYNGEERAKGNILERFSAQQFPDLHSELNLSSLELGDSALYFCASSDVRDTGELFFGEGSRLTVL.